Sequencing of this T cell receptor (beta chain) was carried out in a study of T-cell memory formation after mild COVID-19. Study summary: In these data, TCR clusters were largely donor specific.

This clonotype has just a few counts. The antigen is undetermined. There are 15 residues in the CDR3. The V segment lost 4 bases and the J segment 1 base; nucleotides outside the gene matches: 2. CDR1 and CDR2 from the germline V gene are SGHRS and YFSETQ. It was 5'RACE with constant-segment primers that produced the TCR alpha and TCR beta cDNA libraries, which carried sample barcodes and UMIs. Via MiXCR, TCRdb re-called the 5' RACE reads, giving one row per CDR3 protein. The sample contains 300,000 to 400,000 distinct CDR3 sequences, around 27% of which appear only once. The study, taken as a whole, reports: While clones contracting from day 15 to 85 were balanced between CD4 and CD8, later expanders leaned CD4+.

The gene calls are TRBV5-1 and TRBJ2-1; 10 nucleotides line up with TRBD1. The sample consisted of PBMCs or a T cell subset sorted from them (not recorded which). The receptor was derived from an adult woman who had mild COVID-19 (a few samples of this study predate the infection). Cell type and time point are not known. The DNA of the CDR3 is TGCGCCAGCAGCCCGGGACAGGGGTCCTACAATGAGCAGTTCTTC. This gives the protein CASSPGQGSYNEQFF.